The T cell receptor beta chain under discussion was sequenced for a study of OX40 agonist ivuxolimab in advanced cancers. Profiling relied on immunoSEQ multiplex PCR, and the TCRdb table lists in-frame clones only, not all of them. The sample lists about 72,000 clones; approximately 86% were seen once. This receptor was taken from an adult with an advanced solid tumor such as melanoma, head and neck, liver or kidney cancer. The source was CD4+ or CD8+ T cells sorted from blood, collected in a trial of the OX40 agonist ivuxolimab.

The CDR3 region is CASSLGVGSRANQPQHF. The CDR3 DNA reads as TGCGCCAGCAGCTTAGGAGTAGGGTCTCGGGCAAATCAGCCCCAGCATTTT. The chain combines TRBV5-1 with TRBJ1-5; D is unclear. This CDR3 has 17 residues. The V gene's germline CDR1 is SGHRS and CDR2 YFSETQ. Trimming removed 2 bases from V and 4 bases from J, with 19 bases in between.